This T cell receptor (beta chain) was profiled in a study of lymphopenia after photon versus proton radiotherapy. The study's findings and limits: After lymphocyte nadir, photon-treated repertoires showed oligoclonal expansion, especially CD8+ Temra. Relative stability marked proton patients; photon patients lost diversity and naive cells. Better survival with proton therapy was suggested as possible, not demonstrated. Larger post-nadir TCR diversity loss correlated inversely with survival in deceased patients.

Profiled with immunoSEQ multiplex PCR; TCRdb holds only in-frame clones, not every one. The sample lists 29,000 or so clones; around nine tenths were seen once. As regards this clone: The antigen is not known.

The material sequenced was peripheral blood, taken from a patient treated with proton-based radiotherapy. The receptor's source is an older woman with cholangiocarcinoma. Some clones in this sample may be carry-over from other donors' samples.

CDR3 DNA: TGTGCCAGTAGTATCGGACAGCGCTTAAACACTGAAGCTTTCTTT. It specifies CASSIGQRLNTEAFF. This rearrangement joins TRBV19 to TRBJ1-1; weak D call: TRBD1 (6 bases). The CDR3 extends over 15 amino acids. Trimming shortened V by 3 bases and J by 2 bases, and 13 bases separated the two germline ends. The germline CDR1 and CDR2 sequences are LNHDA and SQIVND (reference sequence).